The 20 T cell receptor beta chains in this list originate from one sample, sequenced in a study of response to subunit inactivated influenza vaccine (dated by TCRdb to about 2018). Preparation of the library involved RT-PCR. Instrument used: Illumina HiSeq 2500. TCRdb ran its own pipeline on the public reads, namely fastp trimming at Q25 and MiXCR clone calling, and kept in-frame beta chains. Identical CDR3 protein sequences are pooled into one entry, listed with their most common genes and DNA. This sample lists about 650,000 distinct CDR3 sequences; around 16% were detected once. In total, the top ten clones hold under 14% of the sample. The sequenced sample was PBMCs from blood, obtained roughly 12 days after vaccination. These receptors were taken from a man over 45 who received an inactivated influenza vaccine. Donor details come from another sample of the same person, matched by shared clones.

This clonotype was counted a few times. The V call is TRBV4-3, the J call TRBJ2-2; no reliable D call. V was clipped by 0 bases and J by 7 bases, with 12 bases between them. Per germline, CDR1 LGHNA and CDR2 YSLEER. The CDR3 runs to 15 residues. The CDR3 region has the DNA TGCGCCAGCAGCCAAGATGCGAGCTGGAGCGGGGAGCTGTTTTTT. Translation gives CASSQDASWSGELFF.

Only a few counts were recorded for this clonotype. V is TRBV12-3 or TRBV12-4 and J is TRBJ2-3; D is possibly TRBD1 or TRBD2 (5 bases each). This CDR3 contains 14 residues. V was clipped by 5 bases and J by 1 base, with 10 bases between them. CDR3 amino acids: CASSLWDGTDTQYF. CDR3 in DNA: TGTGCCAGCAGTCTCTGGGACGGCACAGATACGCAGTATTTT.

The rearrangement uses TRBV6-6 and TRBJ1-5; D call uncertain. V gave up 7 bases and J gave up 6 bases, with 13 bases separating them. This CDR3 region has 13 residues. The V gene's germline CDR1 is MNHNY and CDR2 SVGAGI (reference sequence). CDR3 protein: CASTVGRAQPQHF. The CDR3 DNA is TGTGCCAGCACTGTCGGCCGGGCTCAGCCCCAGCATTTT.

This clonotype was found a few times. The V and J genes are TRBV7-6 and TRBJ2-3; TRBD1 is a possible D gene (6 bases). From germline, CDR1 is SGHVS and CDR2 FNYEAQ. The CDR3 runs to 18 residues. The V and J ends lost 3 bases and 2 bases respectively, with 21 bases between them. CDR3 region: CASSFRTGGGSHTDTQYF. CDR3 coding DNA: TGTGCCAGCAGCTTTCGGACGGGTGGGGGCTCACACACAGATACGCAGTATTTT.

This chain uses TRBV20-1 with TRBJ2-3; the match to TRBD1 covers 7 bases. CDR3 length: 14 amino acids. Germline values: CDR1 DFQATT, CDR2 SNEGSKA (reference sequence). Unmatched junction bases numbered 7, after V lost 3 bases and J lost 4 bases. The CDR3 protein is CSASSAGGADTQYF. The CDR3 coding sequence is TGCAGTGCTAGTTCGGCAGGGGGAGCAGATACGCAGTATTTT.

This clonotype turned up a few times. This chain links TRBV20-1 with TRBJ2-1, with D hard to call. Germline loops: CDR1 DFQATT, CDR2 SNEGSKA (reference sequence). The CDR3 loop spans 14 amino acids. Trimming removed 0 bases from V and 2 bases from J, with 8 bases in between. The CDR3 DNA sequence: TGCAGTGCTAGAGACCCTCCCACCTACAATGAGCAGTTCTTC. Residues: CSARDPPTYNEQFF.

This CDR3 is CASSHVGQGDKDTQYF. CDR3 sequence (DNA): TGCGCCAGCAGCCACGTGGGACAGGGGGACAAAGATACGCAGTATTTT. The chain carries TRBV4-1 and TRBJ2-3, with TRBD1 matching over 11 bases. Trimming removed 3 bases from V and 5 bases from J; junction bases left unmatched: 7. Germline V gene lookup returns CDR1 MGHRA and CDR2 YSYEKL. This CDR3 has 16 residues.

This clonotype came up a few times. The chain joins TRBV7-8 to TRBJ2-1, with a weak D call TRBD1 (5 bases). CDR3 length equals 14 residues. Germline V gives CDR1 SGHVS, CDR2 FQNEAQ. Trimming cost V 0 bases and J 6 bases, with 9 bases left between them. The CDR3 sequence is CASSLAQGLNEQFF. The CDR3 DNA reads as TGTGCCAGCAGCTTAGCTCAGGGTCTCAATGAGCAGTTCTTC. Combining the CDR3 with reference TRBV7-8 and TRBJ2-1 gives the whole variable domain GAGVSQSPRYKVAKRGQDVALRCDPISGHVSLFWYQQALGQGPEFLTYFQNEAQLDKSGLPSDRFFAERPEGSVSTLKIQRTQQEDSAVYLCASSLAQGLNEQFFGPGTRLTVL.

This clonotype occurred many times. The V gene is TRBV5-6, the J gene TRBJ2-5; no clear D. Germline values: CDR1 SGHDT, CDR2 YYEEEE. The CDR3 length is 14 residues. V lost 4 bases, J lost 2 bases, and 12 bases lay in between. The CDR3 DNA reads TGTGCCAGCAGCCTGCGGACGCCTCAAGAGACCCAGTACTTC. This encodes CASSLRTPQETQYF.

This clonotype came up a few times. The gene calls are TRBV6-1 and TRBJ2-7; 7 bases match TRBD1. J gave up 5 bases and V 6 bases, and 10 bases lay outside the gene matches. CDR3 length: 14 residues. Looked up from germline, CDR1 is MNHNS and CDR2 is SASEGT. CDR3 sequence: CASSLQGSEDEQYF. The CDR3, as DNA: TGTGCCAGCAGCCTACAGGGGTCGGAGGACGAGCAGTACTTC.

This clonotype turned up a few times. The chain carries TRBV5-1 and TRBJ2-3, with a possible D match to TRBD2 (6 bases). V lost 0 bases, J lost 6 bases, and 17 bases lay in between. This CDR3 spans 16 amino acids. The germline gives CDR1 SGHRS, CDR2 YFSETQ. In nucleotides, the CDR3 is TGCGCCAGCAGCTTGGGGCCATCGACTAGTTTTGATACGCAGTATTTT. Amino acid sequence: CASSLGPSTSFDTQYF. Combining the CDR3 with reference TRBV5-1 and TRBJ2-3 gives the whole variable domain KAGVTQTPRYLIKTRGQQVTLSCSPISGHRSVSWYQQTPGQGLQFLFEYFSETQRNKGNFPGRFSGRQFSNSRSEMNVSTLELGDSALYLCASSLGPSTSFDTQYFGPGTRLTVL.

In its sample, this clonotype was seen a few times. V usage is TRBV6-2 or TRBV6-3 and J usage is TRBJ1-5; D gene uncertain. The CDR3 covers 16 residues. V was trimmed by 6 bases and J by 1 base, leaving 16 bases between them. CDR1 is MNHEY, CDR2 SVGEGT, per germline. The CDR3 DNA reads as TGTGCCAGCAGACCCCGTACCGGTGTGAGCAATCAGCCCCAGCATTTT. It yields the protein CASRPRTGVSNQPQHF.

The CDR3 DNA sequence: TGCAGTGCTAGTTTGCGGTACACTGAAGCTTTCTTT. Encoded protein: CSASLRYTEAFF. The V gene is TRBV20-1, the J gene TRBJ1-1; D is unresolved. The CDR3 runs to 12 residues. The germline gives CDR1 DFQATT, CDR2 SNEGSKA (reference sequence). Trimming cost V 3 bases and J 3 bases, with 8 bases left between them.

This clonotype was observed a few times. The genes are TRBV20-1 and TRBJ2-5; D call uncertain. This CDR3 has 15 amino acids. Germline loops: CDR1 DFQATT, CDR2 SNEGSKA (reference sequence). Deletions cut 4 bases from V and 3 bases from J, with 18 bases between. The CDR3 region has the DNA TGCAGTGCTAATGTCCCTCCCGGAGTAAAAGAGACCCAGTACTTC. Translating it yields CSANVPPGVKETQYF.

This clonotype has just a few counts. This sequence joins TRBV7-2 and TRBJ2-4, with D possibly called TRBD1 or TRBD2 (6 bases each). CDR1 and CDR2 from the germline V gene are SGHTA and FQGNSA. The germline V and J ends were trimmed by 5 bases and 4 bases, with 15 bases remaining between them. This CDR3 has 15 amino acids. The CDR3 DNA follows: TGTGCCAGCAGCCCTGATTGGAGGGGGAAAAACATTCAGTACTTC. Amino acids: CASSPDWRGKNIQYF.

V and J are TRBV15 and TRBJ2-2; D unclear. Germline values: CDR1 LNHNV, CDR2 YYDKDF (reference sequence). The CDR3 runs to 13 residues. Trimming shortened V by 5 bases and J by 3 bases, and 7 bases separated the two germline ends. The CDR3 coding sequence is TGTGCCACCAGCTCTGGATACACCGGGGAGCTGTTTTTT. Translation: CATSSGYTGELFF.

This clonotype was detected only a few times. This chain connects TRBV20-1 to TRBJ2-7; tentative D call: TRBD2 (6 bases). Germline V CDR1 and CDR2: DFQATT, SNEGSKA (reference sequence). The CDR3 is made up of 12 amino acids. Trimming removed 4 bases at V and 7 bases at J, with 14 bases between. This CDR3 reads CSAIRVGREQYF. CDR3 bases: TGCAGTGCTATTAGGGTCGGGAGAGAGCAGTACTTC.

The chain joins TRBV15 to TRBJ2-1; possible D gene TRBD2, 5 bases. The ends were cut back, 3 bases at V and 7 bases at J, with 16 bases in the middle. CDR1 LNHNV and CDR2 YYDKDF come from the germline V gene (reference sequence). CDR3 length equals 15 residues. The CDR3 protein is CATSRLGGFRNEQFF. The DNA for the CDR3 is TGTGCCACCAGCAGGCTCGGCGGGTTTCGGAATGAGCAGTTCTTC.

A few counts support this clonotype. The rearrangement joins TRBV6-5 to TRBJ1-5, with 9 bases identical to TRBD1. Germline trimming cut 2 bases from V and 6 bases from J; bases unmatched to any gene: 5. CDR3 size: 15 residues. CDR1 is MNHEY, CDR2 SVGAGI, per germline. CDR3 in amino acids: CASSYGDRDGQPQHF. The CDR3 DNA reads TGTGCCAGCAGTTACGGGGACAGGGATGGTCAGCCCCAGCATTTT.

This chain connects TRBV5-5 to TRBJ2-7; TRBD2 agrees at 7 bases. This CDR3 spans 15 amino acids. CDR1 is SGHKS, CDR2 YYEKEE, per germline (reference sequence). The J segment lost 2 bases and the V segment lost 2 bases, leaving 7 bases of the junction unmatched. The CDR3 DNA follows: TGTGCCAGCAGCTTAGATCCTAGCGGCACCTACGAGCAGTACTTC. It yields the protein CASSLDPSGTYEQYF.